These 21 T cell receptor beta chains were sequenced from one sample in a study of T cells after yellow fever vaccination. MiXCR, applied by TCRdb to the 5' RACE reads, yields one record per CDR3 protein. The table shows about 550,000 distinct CDR3 sequences, with about 19% occurring only once. Sequenced here: PBMCs, sampled 15 days after the yellow fever booster vaccination. The receptors stem from a young man who received the YFV17D yellow fever vaccine.

The genes are TRBV7-2 and TRBJ2-5; TRBD1 might be the D (7 bases). The germline V and J ends were trimmed by 5 bases and 4 bases, with 17 bases remaining between them. The CDR3 spans 15 residues. Germline V lookup: CDR1 SGHTA, CDR2 FQGNSA. The CDR3, as DNA: TGTGCCAGCAGCCCCTTTCGACAGGGAGGAGAGACCCAGTACTTC. It is translated as CASSPFRQGGETQYF.

This clonotype has a single count. The chain uses TRBV7-2 and TRBJ2-3; possibly TRBD2 for D (6 bases). Germline V gene sequence: CDR1 SGHTA, CDR2 FQGNSA. This CDR3 contains 15 residues. The ends were cut back, 8 bases at V and 0 bases at J, with 15 bases in the middle. The CDR3 loop reads CASFLGGVSTDTQYF. CDR3 sequence (DNA): TGTGCCAGCTTCCTGGGGGGTGTTAGCACAGATACGCAGTATTTT.

The chain is built from TRBV7-2 and TRBJ2-3; no firm D call. The ends were cut back, 3 bases at V and 0 bases at J, with 10 bases in the middle. CDR1 and CDR2 from the germline V gene are SGHTA and FQGNSA. The CDR3 extends over 15 amino acids. For the CDR3, the DNA is TGTGCCAGCAGCTTTCTGGTCTGGAGCACAGATACGCAGTATTTT. It codes for CASSFLVWSTDTQYF.

This clonotype has at least ten counts. The CDR3, as DNA: TGTGCCAGCAAGTCGACTAGCCACGACAATGAGCAGTTCTTC. Translation gives CASKSTSHDNEQFF. The chain combines TRBV19 with TRBJ2-1, with 7 bases aligning to TRBD2. Germline values: CDR1 LNHDA, CDR2 SQIVND (reference sequence). This CDR3 contains 14 residues. V lost 9 bases and J lost 5; bases outside the gene matches: 10.

The J gene is TRBJ1-4, the V gene TRBV5-1; D remains unclear. Germline V gene lookup returns CDR1 SGHRS and CDR2 YFSETQ. The ends were cut back, 0 bases at V and 8 bases at J, with 14 bases in the middle. The CDR3 totals 15 residues. For the CDR3, the DNA is TGCGCCAGCAGCTTGGATGCGGCCGTGGGAGAAAAACTGTTTTTT. It yields the protein CASSLDAAVGEKLFF.

The sample holds many counts of this clonotype. The chain combines TRBV5-4 with TRBJ2-1, with a possible D match to TRBD2 (6 bases). The CDR3 runs 15 residues. The V and J ends lost 4 bases and 1 base respectively, with 12 bases between them. The germline V gene has CDR1 SGHNT and CDR2 YYREEE (reference sequence). The CDR3 DNA is TGTGCCAGCAGCCGCGATAGCGGTTCCTACAATGAGCAGTTCTTC. This gives the protein CASSRDSGSYNEQFF.

There are a few counts of this clonotype. V gene TRBV7-2 combines with J gene TRBJ2-3, with a possible D match to TRBD1 (5 bases). Germline values: CDR1 SGHTA, CDR2 FQGNSA. The CDR3 contains 15 residues. V was shortened by 4 bases and J by 2 bases, with 13 bases between the two germline ends. The chain's CDR3 is CASSWTRAPTDTQYF. The CDR3 DNA follows: TGTGCCAGCAGCTGGACCAGGGCCCCCACAGATACGCAGTATTTT. Based on the CDR3 plus reference TRBV7-2 and TRBJ2-3, the full variable domain is GAGVSQSPSNKVTEKGKDVELRCDPISGHTALYWYRQSLGQGLEFLIYFQGNSAPDKSGLPSDRFSAERTGGSVSTLTIQRTQQEDSAVYLCASSWTRAPTDTQYFGPGTRLTVL.

This chain joins TRBV20-1 and TRBJ2-7; 8 nucleotides match TRBD2. CDR1 and CDR2 from the germline V gene are DFQATT and SNEGSKA (reference sequence). Losses at the gene ends were 6 bases for V and 2 bases for J; bases not matched to a gene: 6. The CDR3 runs to 13 residues. CDR3 residues: CSALAGLTYEQYF. The CDR3 DNA reads as TGCAGTGCCCTAGCGGGCCTTACCTACGAGCAGTACTTC.

This clonotype has more than one count but fewer than ten. This rearrangement joins TRBV7-2 to TRBJ2-4; D unresolved. CDR1 and CDR2 from the germline V gene are SGHTA and FQGNSA. The V and J ends lost 2 bases and 7 bases respectively, with 9 bases between them. There are 13 residues in the CDR3. The CDR3 sequence is CASSLSDGNIQYF. The DNA of the CDR3 is TGTGCCAGCAGCTTATCCGACGGCAACATTCAGTACTTC.

This clonotype was counted a few times. The rearrangement uses TRBV5-6 and TRBJ2-2; D may be TRBD1 or TRBD2 (5 bases each). The V gene's germline CDR1 is SGHDT and CDR2 YYEEEE. CDR3 length equals 16 residues. V lost 3 bases and J lost 6, with 18 bases in between. The DNA for the CDR3 is TGTGCCAGCAGCTCGCACCTCCGAAGGGGACCCGGGGAGCTGTTTTTT. It codes for CASSSHLRRGPGELFF. The whole variable domain, filled in from reference TRBV5-6 and TRBJ2-2, reads DAGVTQSPTHLIKTRGQQVTLRCSPKSGHDTVSWYQQALGQGPQFIFQYYEEEERQRGNFPDRFSGHQFPNYSSELNVNALLLGDSALYLCASSSHLRRGPGELFFGEGSRLTVL.

The rearrangement joins TRBV3-1 to TRBJ2-4; D unclear. CDR3 size: 16 residues. Trimming left V 4 bases short and J 7 bases short, with 20 bases between. Germline CDR1 reads LGHDT; CDR2 reads YNNKEL (reference sequence). The CDR3 region has the DNA TGTGCCAGCAGCCCTGAACCTCAATTAGTTCGCAACATTCAGTACTTC. Translating it yields CASSPEPQLVRNIQYF.

The chain uses TRBV6-5 and TRBJ2-3; 8 nucleotides align to TRBD2. Germline-derived CDR1 and CDR2 are MNHEY and SVGAGI. The CDR3 is 19 residues long. The junction had 12 bases not matched to a gene; V was cut back by 0 bases and J by 1 base. CDR3 protein: CASSYSGVGGRFGTDTQYF. CDR3 sequence (DNA): TGTGCCAGCAGTTACTCGGGAGTTGGCGGGAGGTTTGGCACAGATACGCAGTATTTT.

V is TRBV5-1 and J is TRBJ2-7, with D uncertain. The V end was cut by 4 bases, the J end by 1 base, with 12 bases between. The CDR3 runs to 14 residues. The germline V gene encodes CDR1 SGHRS and CDR2 YFSETQ. Here the CDR3 DNA reads TGCGCCAGCAGCCGTGAGCCCGATTCCTACGAGCAGTACTTC. Encoded protein: CASSREPDSYEQYF.

The J gene is TRBJ1-6, the V gene TRBV14; D remains ambiguous. Between the trimmed V and J ends, which lost 1 base and 6 bases, there was a span of 7 bases. CDR1 SGHDN and CDR2 FVKESK come from the germline V gene. The CDR3 covers 14 residues. As DNA, the CDR3 is TGTGCCAGCAGCCAAGGGCAGTTTAATTCACCCCTCCACTTT. Protein product: CASSQGQFNSPLHF.

This clonotype was recorded a few times. The chain is built from TRBV20-1 and TRBJ2-2; D is unresolved. The CDR3 contains 13 residues. Trimming took off 2 bases at V and 5 bases at J, with 9 bases between the two ends. Germline lookup yields CDR1 DFQATT and CDR2 SNEGSKA (reference sequence). Here the CDR3 DNA reads TGCAGTGCTAGACCCCTCGCTACCGGGGAGCTGTTTTTT. This encodes CSARPLATGELFF.

A few counts support this clonotype. J is TRBJ2-6 and V is TRBV20-1; D remains unclear. The CDR3 is made up of 15 amino acids. CDR1 and CDR2 from the germline V gene are DFQATT and SNEGSKA (reference sequence). Trimming removed 0 bases at V and 0 bases at J, with 6 bases between. This CDR3 reads CSARDVDSGANVLTF. In DNA form, the CDR3 reads TGCAGTGCTAGAGATGTGGACTCTGGGGCCAACGTCCTGACTTTC.

The chain employs TRBV25-1 and TRBJ2-1, with TRBD2 matching over 8 bases. The V gene's germline CDR1 is MGHDK and CDR2 SYGVNS. Trimming took 6 bases from V and 10 from J; bases not matched to a gene: 2. This CDR3 spans 11 amino acids. The CDR3 DNA reads TGTGCCAGCAGGAGACTAGCGGAGCAGTTCTTC. The encoded protein is CASRRLAEQFF.

This chain connects TRBV29-1 to TRBJ2-5; 10 bases agree with TRBD2. This CDR3 spans 14 amino acids. The V segment lost 5 bases and the J segment 2 bases; nucleotides outside the gene matches: 5. The germline gives CDR1 SQVTM, CDR2 ANQGSEA. CDR3 DNA: TGCAGCGTTTTAGCGGGAGGTATACAAGAGACCCAGTACTTC. The encoded protein is CSVLAGGIQETQYF.

J is TRBJ2-7 and V is TRBV7-9, with 7 positions matching TRBD1. The CDR3 sequence is 14 residues long. V lost 2 bases, J lost 3 bases, and 4 bases stayed unmatched. Germline CDR1 and CDR2: SEHNR and FQNEAQ (reference sequence). This CDR3 reads CASSLTDRVYEQYF. The DNA for the CDR3 is TGTGCCAGCAGCTTAACCGACAGGGTCTACGAGCAGTACTTC.

The sample holds a few counts of this clonotype. The genes are TRBV20-1 and TRBJ2-7; D possibly corresponds to TRBD1 (6 bases). The CDR3 runs to 13 residues. Germline lookup yields CDR1 DFQATT and CDR2 SNEGSKA (reference sequence). Trimming removed 6 bases at V and 4 bases at J, with 16 bases between. In DNA form, the CDR3 reads TGCAGTGCCCCTCCGGGACACTTTTACGAGCAGTACTTC. Translated, it gives CSAPPGHFYEQYF.

The J gene is TRBJ1-2, the V gene TRBV12-3 or TRBV12-4, with unresolved D. Trimming pared 6 bases from V and 12 bases from J, leaving 8 bases between. The CDR3 totals 9 residues. The CDR3 DNA reads TGTGCCAGCAGCCACCCGCACACCTTC. Protein product: CASSHPHTF.